The clone carrying this TCR beta chain has a handful of counts. Its target is not known. Time point noted: newly diagnosed GD, antithyroid drugs for less than 3 months. The authors made the TCR library using RNA they extracted from PBMCs. CDR1 is SGHTA and CDR2 is FQGNSA in the germline V gene. V lost 5 bases and J lost 4, with 14 bases in between. This CDR3 region has 14 residues. The sample is drawn from a study of regulatory T cells in long-lasting Graves disease. Study-level results: Persistent Graves' patients had lower TCR diversity than newly diagnosed ones.

Assembly of TCR beta libraries relied on iRepertoire HTBI primers together with Arm-PCR of CDR3 regions. TCRdb re-called the multiplex PCR reads through MiXCR, storing one row per CDR3 protein. The sample lists about 540,000 distinct CDR3 sequences; about 13% were seen once. These data also formed part of another study, on T cells in Graves' hyperthyroidism and ophthalmopathy. As that report states: The HTBI primer set was used in a first-round RT-PCR of the TCR CDR3. Most thyroid clonotypes that were expanded above 0.001 also turned up in blood.

The sample was peripheral blood mononuclear cells (PBMCs), taken at new diagnosis, from a patient treated with antithyroid drugs. This clonotype was obtained from a man aged 25-40 years with Graves disease. This chain links TRBV7-2 with TRBJ1-2; tentatively, D is TRBD1 (5 bases). CDR3 region: CASSNQGSGYGYTF. The DNA for the CDR3 is TGTGCCAGCAGCAATCAGGGATCGGGCTATGGCTACACCTTC. The full variable domain, with the rest looked up from reference TRBV7-2 and TRBJ1-2, is GAGVSQSPSNKVTEKGKDVELRCDPISGHTALYWYRQSLGQGLEFLIYFQGNSAPDKSGLPSDRFSAERTGGSVSTLTIQRTQQEDSAVYLCASSNQGSGYGYTFGSGTRLTVV.